A selection of T cell receptor beta chains follows, all from one sample in a study of T cells in Graves' hyperthyroidism and ophthalmopathy. TCRdb processed the multiplex PCR reads anew with MiXCR; each CDR3 protein has one entry. The sample lists 250,000 to 300,000 distinct CDR3 sequences, approximately 13% seen once, with under 8% in the top ten. Sequencing was carried out using blood. These receptor sequences come from a woman aged 40 to 50 with Graves' hyperthyroidism. The CDR3 runs from the conserved cysteine through the conserved F or W. A D gene is named only where the DNA matches it firmly. Clone size is not always given. Where it is, it says once, few, many or a class for expanded clones.

D gene	J gene	V gene	clone size	CDR3 protein	CDR3 DNA
NA	TRBJ2-5	TRBV6-4	many	CASSTEYGGVGTQYF	TGTGCCAGCAGTACGGAATACGGCGGAGTAGGGACCCAGTACTTC
NA	TRBJ1-5	TRBV3-1	many	CASSQGGNQPQHF	TGTGCCAGCAGCCAAGGCGGGAATCAGCCCCAGCATTTT
NA	TRBJ1-1	TRBV20-1	many	CSVQAALYTEAFF	TGCAGTGTACAGGCGGCCCTGTACACTGAAGCTTTCTTT
NA	TRBJ1-2	TRBV5-5	few	CASSLGAEIYGYTF	TGTGCCAGCAGCTTGGGCGCGGAGATCTATGGCTACACCTTC
TRBD1	TRBJ2-3	TRBV19	NA	CASSRGQISTDTQYF	TGTGCCAGTAGTCGGGGACAGATTAGCACAGATACGCAGTATTTT
NA	TRBJ2-1	TRBV19	NA	CASKEQGGLAQSSYNEQFF	TGTGCCAGTAAAGAACAGGGCGGGCTAGCCCAAAGCTCCTACAATGAGCAGTTCTTC
TRBD2	TRBJ2-1	TRBV11-2	many	CASSRLLASGTYNEQFF	TGTGCCAGCAGCCGACTTCTTGCTAGCGGGACCTACAATGAGCAGTTCTTC
NA	TRBJ2-7	TRBV5-6	NA	CASSLGGRSSYNEQYF	TGTGCCAGCAGCTTGGGGGGCCGGAGCTCCTACAATGAGCAGTACTTC
NA	TRBJ1-2	TRBV6-6	many	CASSYGPAGGYTF	TGTGCCAGCAGTTACGGGCCCGCGGGAGGCTACACCTTC
TRBD1	TRBJ2-1	TRBV7-3	few	CASSLGTGLNEQFF	TGTGCCAGCAGCTTAGGGACAGGGCTCAATGAGCAGTTCTTC
NA	TRBJ2-3	TRBV28	many	CASSETVPTQYF	TGTGCCAGCAGTGAGACTGTACCAACGCAGTATTTT
NA	TRBJ2-1	TRBV20-1	many	CSARAPYNEQFF	TGCAGTGCTAGAGCCCCCTACAATGAGCAGTTCTTC
NA	TRBJ2-1	TRBV3-1	many	CASSPRQNNEQFF	TGTGCCAGCAGCCCACGACAGAACAATGAGCAGTTCTTC
NA	TRBJ1-2	TRBV7-2	NA	CASSSIGRPYGYTF	TGTGCCAGCAGCTCGATTGGACGGCCTTATGGCTACACCTTC
NA	TRBJ2-7	TRBV30	few	CAWSYYLESYRQAYEQYF	TGTGCCTGGAGCTACTATCTGGAGTCCTACCGACAAGCCTACGAGCAGTACTTC
NA	TRBJ2-2	TRBV19	few	CASSMPYTGELFF	TGTGCCAGTAGTATGCCTTACACCGGGGAGCTGTTTTTT
NA	TRBJ1-3	TRBV28	many	CASSLAGPTGNTIYF	TGTGCCAGCAGTCTCGCAGGCCCCACGGGAAACACCATATATTTT
NA	TRBJ2-2	TRBV9	NA	CASSARRTNTGELFF	TGTGCCAGCAGCGCCCGGAGGACTAACACCGGGGAGCTGTTTTTT
TRBD2	TRBJ2-2	TRBV5-4	NA	CASRLAGTSANTGELFF	TGTGCCAGCAGGCTCGCCGGGACTAGCGCGAACACCGGGGAGCTGTTTTTT
NA	TRBJ2-3	TRBV12-3/TRBV12-4	many	CASTARRLADTQYF	TGTGCCAGCACCGCACGCCGACTGGCAGATACGCAGTATTTT
NA	TRBJ1-5	TRBV5-6	NA	CASSLGWQSGNQPQHF	TGTGCCAGCAGCTTGGGGTGGCAGAGTGGCAATCAGCCCCAGCATTTT
TRBD2	TRBJ2-3	TRBV7-9	few	CASSKTPGLAGIFGTDTQYF	TGTGCCAGCAGCAAAACGCCGGGACTAGCGGGCATTTTTGGCACAGATACGCAGTATTTT
NA	TRBJ2-1	TRBV11-2	many	CASSLGGGVEYNEQFF	TGTGCCAGCAGCTTAGGAGGAGGGGTGGAGTACAATGAGCAGTTCTTC
NA	TRBJ2-7	TRBV5-1	many	CASSLARRGTDEQYF	TGCGCCAGCAGCTTGGCCCGCCGGGGAACGGACGAGCAGTACTTC
TRBD2	TRBJ2-3	TRBV20-1	many	CSARDLAGVGDTQYF	TGCAGTGCTAGAGATCTGGCGGGAGTAGGAGATACGCAGTATTTT
TRBD1	TRBJ2-6	TRBV12-3/TRBV12-4	NA	CASSHRQGAGANVLTF	TGTGCCAGCAGTCACCGACAGGGTGCCGGGGCCAACGTCCTGACTTTC
TRBD1	TRBJ2-1	TRBV6-6	many	CASSYSWPGQDNEQFF	TGTGCCAGCAGTTACTCATGGCCGGGACAGGACAATGAGCAGTTCTTC
NA	TRBJ2-1	TRBV20-1	few	CSARGRHSYNEQFF	TGCAGTGCTAGAGGCAGGCACTCCTACAATGAGCAGTTCTTC
NA	TRBJ1-1	TRBV20-1	few	CSARDRKGSREAFF	TGCAGTGCTAGAGATCGTAAAGGATCCCGGGAAGCTTTCTTT
NA	TRBJ2-5	TRBV28	many	CASIAIGVETQYF	TGTGCCAGCATCGCGATAGGGGTGGAGACCCAGTACTTC
NA	TRBJ1-1	TRBV7-6	many	CASSLGFRGVNTEAFF	TGTGCCAGCAGCTTAGGTTTTAGAGGGGTGAACACTGAAGCTTTCTTT
NA	TRBJ1-2	TRBV6-1	few	CASSLRFPDGYTF	TGTGCCAGCAGTCTAAGGTTTCCCGATGGCTACACCTTC
NA	TRBJ2-5	TRBV11-3	many	CASSARGWSETQYF	TGTGCCAGCAGCGCCCGGGGGTGGAGCGAGACCCAGTACTTC
NA	TRBJ1-2	TRBV3-1	NA	CASSGERPGNYGYTF	TGTGCCAGCAGCGGAGAGCGACCGGGTAACTATGGCTACACCTTC
TRBD2	TRBJ2-3	TRBV29-1	many	CSGSGGADTQYF	TGCAGCGGTAGCGGGGGGGCAGATACGCAGTATTTT
NA	TRBJ1-2	TRBV28	NA	CASSFSSNYGYTF	TGTGCCAGCAGTTTCTCCAGTAACTATGGCTACACCTTC
NA	TRBJ1-2	TRBV30	many	CAWGRRGSWNYGYTF	TGTGCCTGGGGGCGGAGAGGGAGCTGGAACTATGGCTACACCTTC
NA	TRBJ2-7	TRBV18	many	CASSPQGNTYEQYF	TGTGCCAGCTCACCCCAGGGGAATACCTACGAGCAGTACTTC
TRBD2	TRBJ2-3	TRBV19	NA	CASSLSATGGADTQYF	TGTGCCAGTAGTTTGTCAGCGACCGGGGGGGCAGATACGCAGTATTTT
NA	TRBJ2-5	TRBV6-2/TRBV6-3	many	CASSYPLGGLKETQYF	TGTGCCAGCAGTTACCCACTGGGTGGGCTAAAAGAGACCCAGTACTTC
TRBD1	TRBJ1-2	TRBV28	many	CASSSPRRQGRYGYTF	TGTGCCAGCAGTTCCCCCCGCCGACAGGGGCGGTATGGCTACACCTTC
TRBD2	TRBJ2-7	TRBV18	few	CASSQGLAGVDEQYF	TGTGCCAGCTCACAGGGACTAGCGGGAGTGGATGAGCAGTACTTC
TRBD1	TRBJ1-5	TRBV28	few	CASSTGGRNRPQHF	TGTGCCAGCAGTACAGGGGGCCGCAATCGGCCCCAGCATTTT
NA	TRBJ1-5	TRBV20-1	many	CSAISTSNQPQHF	TGCAGTGCTATTTCGACTAGCAATCAGCCCCAGCATTTT
NA	TRBJ2-7	TRBV2	many	CASRRGTFTLYEQYF	TGTGCCAGCAGACGAGGCACATTCACCCTCTACGAGCAGTACTTC
TRBD1	TRBJ1-5	TRBV20-1	NA	CSAMGQGGNNQPQHF	TGCAGTGCAATGGGACAGGGGGGAAACAATCAGCCCCAGCATTTT